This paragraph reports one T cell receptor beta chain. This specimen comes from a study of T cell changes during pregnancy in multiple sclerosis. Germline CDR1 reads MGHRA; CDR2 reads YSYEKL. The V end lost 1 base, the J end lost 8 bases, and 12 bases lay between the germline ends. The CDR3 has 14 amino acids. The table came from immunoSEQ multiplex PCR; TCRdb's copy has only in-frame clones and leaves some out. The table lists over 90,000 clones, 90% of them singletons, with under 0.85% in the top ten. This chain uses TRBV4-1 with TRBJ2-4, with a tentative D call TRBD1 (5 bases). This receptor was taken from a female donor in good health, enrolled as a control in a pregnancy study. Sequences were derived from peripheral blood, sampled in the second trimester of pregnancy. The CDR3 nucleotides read TGCGCCAGCAGCCAAGGACAGCCTGCCGACATTCAGTACTTC. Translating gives CASSQGQPADIQYF.